This TCR beta chain is from a study of siplizumab effects on memory and regulatory T cells. The protocol was immunoSEQ multiplex PCR, while the TCRdb copy is restricted to in-frame clones and leaves out a portion. This sample has some 100,000 clones; about 94% occur once, and the top ten carry roughly 1.4%. The CDR3 spans 16 residues. CDR1 and CDR2 from the germline V gene are SGHNT and YENEEA. J gave up 8 bases and V 5 bases, and 13 bases lay outside the gene matches. V gene TRBV11-3 combines with J gene TRBJ2-1; 9 nucleotides line up with TRBD2. This sequence was found in a human donor in good health. Sample: non-Treg CD4+ T cells sorted from blood. The CDR3 reads CASSTSFGTSSHEQFF. The CDR3 nucleotides read TGTGCCAGCAGCACAAGTTTTGGGACTAGCAGTCATGAGCAGTTCTTC.